Presented here are 8 T cell receptor beta chains from one specimen sequenced in a study of blood T cell repertoires in COVID-19. Measured with immunoSEQ multiplex PCR; TCRdb has only the in-frame clones, and not every one. This table holds some 80,000 clones, 75% to 90% found once. The sample taken for sequencing was peripheral blood. These receptors originate from a human donor in a cohort sampled during active COVID-19.

The chain has TRBV12-5 and TRBJ2-3, with 11 bases lining up with TRBD2. The CDR3 is 16 amino acids. V shed 6 bases and J 2 bases; nucleotides not matched to a gene: 7. Germline loops: CDR1 LGHNT, CDR2 FRNRAP. The CDR3 protein is CASGAGLAETTDTQYF. The CDR3 nucleotides read TGTGCTAGTGGCGCGGGACTAGCGGAGACCACAGATACGCAGTATTTT.

This sequence joins TRBV2 and TRBJ2-1, with a tentative D call TRBD2 (6 bases). This CDR3 region has 15 residues. Trimming took 4 bases from V and 9 from J, leaving 19 bases between them. In germline, CDR1 is SNHLY, CDR2 FYNNEI. The CDR3 region has the DNA TGTGCCAGCAGTGCCTCCGGGACCCCGCGGGGTGAGCAGTTCTTC. This encodes CASSASGTPRGEQFF.

This chain joins TRBV3-1 (or the pseudogene TRBV3-2) and TRBJ1-1; 12 bases line up with TRBD1. The CDR3 runs 19 residues. Germline loops: CDR1 LGHDT, CDR2 YNNKEL (reference sequence). V was pared by 4 bases and J by 6 bases, with 18 bases of the junction left unmatched. The CDR3, as DNA: TGTGCCAGCAGCCCGAGGCGGGACAGGGGGCTAGTTATGGGAGCTGAAGCTTTCTTT. Protein: CASSPRRDRGLVMGAEAFF.

This chain joins TRBV20-1 and TRBJ1-2; a weak D match, TRBD1 (5 bases). V lost 3 bases, J lost 7 bases, and 15 bases lay in between. Germline V gives CDR1 DFQATT, CDR2 SNEGSKA (reference sequence). The CDR3 sequence is 13 residues long. The CDR3 spells CSASLDSDSGYTF. CDR3 nucleotide sequence: TGCAGTGCTAGTCTAGACAGTGACTCTGGCTACACCTTC.

This clone was found a few times. Written as DNA, the CDR3 is TGTGCCAGCAGCCCCCTTGGGGGGGGGCAGTACTTC. It specifies CASSPLGGGQYF. The chain employs TRBV9 and TRBJ2-7; 7 positions agree with TRBD2. This CDR3 has 12 amino acids. Trimming cost V 4 bases and J 9 bases; bases outside gene matches: 7. CDR1 and CDR2 (germline): SGDLS, YYNGEE. The full variable domain, in which reference TRBV9 and TRBJ2-7 provide the parts outside the CDR3, is DSGVTQTPKHLITATGQRVTLRCSPRSGDLSVYWYQQSLDQGLQFLIQYYNGEERAKGNILERFSAQQFPDLHSELNLSSLELGDSALYFCASSPLGGGQYFGPGTRLTVT.

This clone occurred many times. In DNA form, the CDR3 reads TGTGCCAGCAGCACCGGAGGGCTCCCCAATGAGCAGTTCTTC. Its protein product is CASSTGGLPNEQFF. V gene TRBV9 combines with J gene TRBJ2-1, with a possible D match to TRBD2 (6 bases). In germline, CDR1 is SGDLS, CDR2 YYNGEE. The CDR3 totals 14 residues. V shed 4 bases and J shed 6 bases, with 14 bases lying between them. Full variable domain (missing parts from reference TRBV9 and TRBJ2-1): DSGVTQTPKHLITATGQRVTLRCSPRSGDLSVYWYQQSLDQGLQFLIQYYNGEERAKGNILERFSAQQFPDLHSELNLSSLELGDSALYFCASSTGGLPNEQFFGPGTRLTVL.

The rearrangement links TRBV7-8 to TRBJ2-3, with 10 positions matching TRBD2. Germline V gene lookup returns CDR1 SGHVS and CDR2 FQNEAQ. CDR3 length: 16 residues. Trimming at V came to 5 bases and at J to 4 bases, leaving 9 bases not matched to a gene. For the CDR3, the DNA is TGTGCCAGCAGCCGCCGGGGAGCGGGGGGGCCAGATACGCAGTATTTT. It codes for CASSRRGAGGPDTQYF.

The V gene is TRBV18, the J gene TRBJ2-7; 7 bases agree with TRBD1. The ends lost 3 bases at V and 4 bases at J; junction bases unmatched: 6. The germline gives CDR1 KGHSH, CDR2 LQKENI. The CDR3 covers 14 residues. The CDR3 nucleotides are TGTGCCAGCTCACCTAGCAGGGGGATTTACGAGCAGTACTTC. The encoded protein is CASSPSRGIYEQYF.